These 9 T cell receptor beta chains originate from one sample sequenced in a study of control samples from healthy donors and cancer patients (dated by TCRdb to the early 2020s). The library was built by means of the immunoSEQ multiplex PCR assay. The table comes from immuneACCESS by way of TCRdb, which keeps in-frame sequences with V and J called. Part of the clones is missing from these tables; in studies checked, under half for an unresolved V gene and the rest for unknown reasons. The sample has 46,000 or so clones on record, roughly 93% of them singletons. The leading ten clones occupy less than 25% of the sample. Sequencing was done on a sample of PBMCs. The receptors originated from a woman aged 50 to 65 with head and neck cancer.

The CDR3 is CASSLGAGTRDGYTF. The CDR3 coding sequence is TGTGCCAGCAGCTTAGGGGCAGGCACGCGCGATGGCTACACCTTC. The chain carries TRBV7-9 and TRBJ1-2, with D uncertain. Germline values: CDR1 SEHNR, CDR2 FQNEAQ (reference sequence). The CDR3 loop spans 15 amino acids. The ends were cut back, 1 base at V and 6 bases at J, with 15 bases in the middle.

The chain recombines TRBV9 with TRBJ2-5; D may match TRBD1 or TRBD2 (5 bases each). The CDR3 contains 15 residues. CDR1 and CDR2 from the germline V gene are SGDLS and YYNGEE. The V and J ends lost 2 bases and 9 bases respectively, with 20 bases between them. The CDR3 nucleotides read TGTGCCAGCAGCGTTGGGGACGCGAGAGACGGGGCCCAGTACTTC. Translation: CASSVGDARDGAQYF.

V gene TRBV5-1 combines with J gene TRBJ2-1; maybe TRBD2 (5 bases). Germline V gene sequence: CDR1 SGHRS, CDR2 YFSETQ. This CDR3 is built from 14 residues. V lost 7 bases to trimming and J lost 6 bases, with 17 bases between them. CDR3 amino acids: CASLRESLSNEQFF. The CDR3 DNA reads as TGCGCCAGCTTGAGGGAGAGCCTCTCCAATGAGCAGTTCTTC.

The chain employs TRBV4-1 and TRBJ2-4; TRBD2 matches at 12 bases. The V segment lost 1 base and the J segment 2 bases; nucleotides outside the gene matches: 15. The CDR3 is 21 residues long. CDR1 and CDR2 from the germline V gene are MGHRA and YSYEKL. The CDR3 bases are TGCGCCAGCAGCCAAGGTTACGCGGGGCTAGCGGGAGGGGGAACCAAAAACATTCAGTACTTC. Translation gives CASSQGYAGLAGGGTKNIQYF.

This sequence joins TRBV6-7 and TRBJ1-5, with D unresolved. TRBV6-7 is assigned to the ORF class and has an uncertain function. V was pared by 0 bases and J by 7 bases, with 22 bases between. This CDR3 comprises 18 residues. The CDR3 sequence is CASSYSIAGRPVRQPQHF. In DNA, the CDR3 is TGTGCCAGCAGTTACTCGATAGCAGGCAGACCAGTCAGGCAGCCCCAGCATTTT.

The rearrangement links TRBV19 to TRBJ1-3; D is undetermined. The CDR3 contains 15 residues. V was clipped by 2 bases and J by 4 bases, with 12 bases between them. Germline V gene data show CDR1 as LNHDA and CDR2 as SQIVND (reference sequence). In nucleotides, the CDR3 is TGTGCCAGTAGTATACTGACCCAGGCCGGAAACACCATATATTTT. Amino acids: CASSILTQAGNTIYF.

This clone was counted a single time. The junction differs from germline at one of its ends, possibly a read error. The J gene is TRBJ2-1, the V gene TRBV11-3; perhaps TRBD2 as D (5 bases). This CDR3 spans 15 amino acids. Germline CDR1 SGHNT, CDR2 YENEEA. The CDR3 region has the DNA TGTGCCAGCAGTTTAGGGCTAGCTAGCTACAATGAGCAGTTCTTC. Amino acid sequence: CASSLGLASYNEQFF.

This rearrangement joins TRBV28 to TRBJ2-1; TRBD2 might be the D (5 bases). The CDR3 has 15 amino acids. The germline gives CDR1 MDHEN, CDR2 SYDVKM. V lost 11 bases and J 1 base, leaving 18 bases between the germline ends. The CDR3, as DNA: TGTGCCGTCCTCTCGGGGAGAGGGTCCTACAATGAGCAGTTCTTC. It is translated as CAVLSGRGSYNEQFF.

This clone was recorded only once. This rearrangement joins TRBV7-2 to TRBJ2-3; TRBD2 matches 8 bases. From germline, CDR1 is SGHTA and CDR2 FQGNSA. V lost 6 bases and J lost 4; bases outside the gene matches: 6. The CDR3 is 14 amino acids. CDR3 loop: CASSTGGAADTQYF. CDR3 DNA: TGTGCCAGCAGTACCGGGGGGGCCGCAGATACGCAGTATTTT.